This T cell receptor (beta chain) was captured in a study of response to subunit inactivated influenza vaccine. This clonotype came up a few times. The germline V gene encodes CDR1 ENHRY and CDR2 SYGVKD. V lost 6 bases, J lost 6 bases, and 6 bases stayed unmatched. The CDR3 runs 14 residues. TCRdb re-analysed the RT-PCR reads in MiXCR, keeping a single row per CDR3 protein. The sample includes a few hundred thousand distinct CDR3 sequences, about 14% of them seen just once. The sequence came from a man aged 50 or older who received an inactivated influenza vaccine. The chain combines TRBV10-3 with TRBJ2-2, with 8 bases aligning to TRBD2. Specimen: PBMCs from blood, collected about 12 days after vaccination. The CDR3 protein is CAIRSGSEAGELFF. CDR3 sequence (DNA): TGTGCCATCAGGAGCGGGAGTGAGGCCGGGGAGCTGTTTTTT.